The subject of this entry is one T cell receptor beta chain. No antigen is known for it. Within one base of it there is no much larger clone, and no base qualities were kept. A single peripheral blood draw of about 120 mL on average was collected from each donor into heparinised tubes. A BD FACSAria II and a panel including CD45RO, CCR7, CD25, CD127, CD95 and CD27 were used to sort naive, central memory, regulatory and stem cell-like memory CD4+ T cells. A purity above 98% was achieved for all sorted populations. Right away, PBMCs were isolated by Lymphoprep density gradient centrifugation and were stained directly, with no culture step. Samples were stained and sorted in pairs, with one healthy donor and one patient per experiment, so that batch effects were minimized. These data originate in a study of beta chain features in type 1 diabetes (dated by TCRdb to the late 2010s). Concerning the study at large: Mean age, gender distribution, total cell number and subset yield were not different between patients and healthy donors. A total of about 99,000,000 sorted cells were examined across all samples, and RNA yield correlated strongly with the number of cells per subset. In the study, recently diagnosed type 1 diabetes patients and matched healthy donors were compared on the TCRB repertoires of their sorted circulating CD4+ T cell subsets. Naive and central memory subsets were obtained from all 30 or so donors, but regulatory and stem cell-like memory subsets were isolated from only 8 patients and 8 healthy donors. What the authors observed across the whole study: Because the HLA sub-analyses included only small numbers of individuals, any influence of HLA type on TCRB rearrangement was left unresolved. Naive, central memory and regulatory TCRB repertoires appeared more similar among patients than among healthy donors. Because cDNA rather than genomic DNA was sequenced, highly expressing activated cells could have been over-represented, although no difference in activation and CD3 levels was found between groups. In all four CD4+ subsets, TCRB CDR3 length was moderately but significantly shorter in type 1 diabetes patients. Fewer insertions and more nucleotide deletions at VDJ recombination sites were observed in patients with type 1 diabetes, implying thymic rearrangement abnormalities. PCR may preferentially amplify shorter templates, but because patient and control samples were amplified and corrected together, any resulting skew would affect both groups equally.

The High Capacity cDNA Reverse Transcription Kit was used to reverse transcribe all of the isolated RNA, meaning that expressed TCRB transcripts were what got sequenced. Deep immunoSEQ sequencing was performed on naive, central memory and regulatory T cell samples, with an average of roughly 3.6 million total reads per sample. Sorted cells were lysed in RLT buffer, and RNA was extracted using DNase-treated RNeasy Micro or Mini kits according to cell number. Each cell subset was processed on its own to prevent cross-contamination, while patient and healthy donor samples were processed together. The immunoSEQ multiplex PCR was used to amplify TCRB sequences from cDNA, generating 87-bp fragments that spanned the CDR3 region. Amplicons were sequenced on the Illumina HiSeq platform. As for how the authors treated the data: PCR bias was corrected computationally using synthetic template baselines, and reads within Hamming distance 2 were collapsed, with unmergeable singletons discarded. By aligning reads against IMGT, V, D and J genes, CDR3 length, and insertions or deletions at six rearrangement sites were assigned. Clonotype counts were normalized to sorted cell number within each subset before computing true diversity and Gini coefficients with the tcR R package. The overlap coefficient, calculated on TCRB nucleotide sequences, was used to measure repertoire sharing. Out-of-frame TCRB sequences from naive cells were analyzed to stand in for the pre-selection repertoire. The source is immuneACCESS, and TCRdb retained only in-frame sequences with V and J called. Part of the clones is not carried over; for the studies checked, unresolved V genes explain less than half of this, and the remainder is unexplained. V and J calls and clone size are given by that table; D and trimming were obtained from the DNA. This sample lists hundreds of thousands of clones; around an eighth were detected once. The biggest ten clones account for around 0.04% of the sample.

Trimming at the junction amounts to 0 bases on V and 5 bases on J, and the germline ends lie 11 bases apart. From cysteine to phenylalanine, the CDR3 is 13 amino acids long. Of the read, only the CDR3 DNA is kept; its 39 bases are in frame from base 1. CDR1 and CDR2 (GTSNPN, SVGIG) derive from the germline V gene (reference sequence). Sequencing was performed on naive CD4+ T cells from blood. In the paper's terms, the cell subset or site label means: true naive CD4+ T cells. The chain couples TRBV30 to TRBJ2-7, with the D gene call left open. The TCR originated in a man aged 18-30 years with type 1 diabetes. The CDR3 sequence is CAWSVRVLDEQYF. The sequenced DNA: TGTGCCTGGAGTGTAAGAGTTCTGGACGAGCAGTACTTC.